The rows below give T cell receptor beta chains drawn from one sample of a study of identical twins. TCRdb used MiXCR to reprocess the 5' RACE reads, holding one entry per CDR3 protein. The sample has roughly 1,500,000 distinct CDR3 sequences, roughly a third seen once. The sequencing input was cord blood. The receptor source for this set is a newborn girl in good health. Each CDR3 is given with its conserved first and last residue. Fields, in order: clone size, V gene, CDR3 protein. Expanded clones get a size class; other rows say once, few or many, or leave the size out.

clone_size: few
v_call: TRBV6-6
cdr3_aa: CASSEYRGNQPQHF

clone_size: few
v_call: TRBV19
cdr3_aa: CATERGTLQYF

clone_size: few
v_call: TRBV9
cdr3_aa: CASSARIRGTSDYEQFF

clone_size: few
v_call: TRBV6-6
cdr3_aa: CASSYSTGRYEQYF

clone_size: .
v_call: TRBV12-3/TRBV12-4
cdr3_aa: CASSPLGTLSNGYTF

clone_size: .
v_call: TRBV5-1
cdr3_aa: CASSIRGPGPGSEAFF

clone_size: .
v_call: TRBV9
cdr3_aa: CASSVGGRAYYEQYF

clone_size: .
v_call: TRBV10-3
cdr3_aa: CAIGTGGSNQPQHF

clone_size: once
v_call: TRBV4-2
cdr3_aa: CAGSRTGGQGDTQYF

clone_size: .
v_call: TRBV20-1
cdr3_aa: CSAATGGAETPLHF

clone_size: .
v_call: TRBV12-3/TRBV12-4
cdr3_aa: CASSPITVGACNEQFF

clone_size: .
v_call: TRBV20-1
cdr3_aa: CSASPAIQGVYEQFF

clone_size: few
v_call: TRBV20-1
cdr3_aa: CSASVGGRSYNEQFF

clone_size: few
v_call: TRBV3-1
cdr3_aa: CASSRGQGRRETQYF

clone_size: .
v_call: TRBV28
cdr3_aa: CASSLQGASYNEQFF

clone_size: few
v_call: TRBV7-2
cdr3_aa: CASSSQGLAGSHYNEQFF

clone_size: .
v_call: TRBV28
cdr3_aa: CASSFPFRGYNTGELFF

clone_size: many
v_call: TRBV5-5
cdr3_aa: CASSVQGYSYEQYF

clone_size: few
v_call: TRBV2
cdr3_aa: CASTKGRNNSPLHF

clone_size: .
v_call: TRBV10-3
cdr3_aa: CAISESSGVETQYF

clone_size: .
v_call: TRBV11-2
cdr3_aa: CASSPSGINEKLFF

clone_size: few
v_call: TRBV20-1
cdr3_aa: CSARVPYRGVDYEQYF

clone_size: .
v_call: TRBV27
cdr3_aa: CASTRGRATDTQYF